These T cell receptor beta chains were read from a single sample in a study of blood T cells in healthy people across ages. TCRdb reprocessed the 5' RACE reads with MiXCR, giving one entry per CDR3 protein. This sample has 450,000 to 700,000 distinct CDR3 sequences, with 25% to 30% found just once. What was sequenced was blood. All receptors come from a woman in her sixties or seventies in good health. Both conserved end residues are part of each CDR3. A D gene is named only where the DNA matches it firmly. Clone size is not always given. Where it is, it says once, few, many or a class for expanded clones.

size,D,J,V,DNA,CDR3
NA,TRBD2,TRBJ2-3,TRBV12-3/TRBV12-4,TGTGCCATCCCTCGGGAGGGGACAGATACGCAGTATTTT,CAIPREGTDTQYF
NA,NA,TRBJ2-3,TRBV20-1,TGCAGCCCAGGATCCGCCAGCACAGATACGCAGTATTTT,CSPGSASTDTQYF
few,NA,TRBJ2-7,TRBV4-2,TGTGCCAGCAGCCTCCAGAGGGCAGCATACGAGCAGTACTTC,CASSLQRAAYEQYF
NA,NA,TRBJ1-2,TRBV7-2,TGTGCCAGCAGCCCAGGAGGGACACCTAACTATGGCTACACCTTC,CASSPGGTPNYGYTF
NA,TRBD2,TRBJ2-2,TRBV6-5,TGTGCCAGCAGTTACGCGGGACTAGCGATCGGGGAGCTGTTTTTT,CASSYAGLAIGELFF
NA,TRBD1,TRBJ2-1,TRBV12-5,TGTGCTAGTGGTTCGGACAGGGGGCGCTTTGAGCAGTTCTTC,CASGSDRGRFEQFF
NA,TRBD2,TRBJ2-7,TRBV10-3,TGTGCCATGGGAGGGCCGATAGAGACCTACGAGCAGTACTTC,CAMGGPIETYEQYF
few,TRBD1,TRBJ2-2,TRBV6-1,TGTGCCAGCAGTGAACAGGGGGCGGGGGGGGAGCTGTTTTTT,CASSEQGAGGELFF
NA,NA,TRBJ1-2,TRBV20-1,TGCAGTGCTACCCGGGTGGGGGTGAAGAATGGCTACACCTTC,CSATRVGVKNGYTF
NA,NA,TRBJ1-2,TRBV11-3,TGTGCCAGCAGCCTGGGGACTCCTAACTATGGCTACACCTTC,CASSLGTPNYGYTF
NA,TRBD1,TRBJ1-2,TRBV25-1,TGTGCCAGCAGTGACCCAGGGACAGGGGAAGTATATGGCTACACCTTC,CASSDPGTGEVYGYTF
few,TRBD1,TRBJ2-1,TRBV20-1,TGCAGTGCTAGAGATCGTAGACAGGGGGACCGGGAGCAGTTCTTC,CSARDRRQGDREQFF
NA,NA,TRBJ2-3,TRBV6-4,TGTGCCAGCAAAGCGTCCTGGAGCGCAGATACGCAGTATTTT,CASKASWSADTQYF
NA,TRBD1,TRBJ1-2,TRBV20-1,TGCAGTGCTAGAGTCCAGGGGGCTGGCTATGGCTACACCTTC,CSARVQGAGYGYTF
few,NA,TRBJ1-1,TRBV7-9,TGTGCCAGCACTAACACAAACCAGAACACTGAAGCTTTCTTT,CASTNTNQNTEAFF
NA,TRBD2,TRBJ2-7,TRBV20-1,TGCAGTGCTAGTCGGGCTAGCGGGGGTTACGAGCAGTACTTC,CSASRASGGYEQYF
NA,NA,TRBJ2-6,TRBV20-1,TGCAGTGCTAGAGATCGACGGATGTCTGGGGCCAACGTCCTGACTTTC,CSARDRRMSGANVLTF
few,NA,TRBJ2-1,TRBV24-1,TGTGCCACCAGTAGCAGGGCCTCTACCTACAATGAGCAGTTCTTC,CATSSRASTYNEQFF
NA,TRBD1,TRBJ2-7,TRBV25-1,TGTGCCAGCAGTGCCCGCCGGACAGGGCGTAACTACGAGCAGTACTTC,CASSARRTGRNYEQYF
few,TRBD1,TRBJ1-2,TRBV3-1,TGTGCCAGCAGCCACGTGACAGGGGTGGCTGGCTACACCTTC,CASSHVTGVAGYTF
NA,NA,TRBJ2-6,TRBV27,TGTGCCAGCAGTTTATCTTCAGGAAACTCTGGGGCCAACGTCCTGACTTTC,CASSLSSGNSGANVLTF
many,TRBD1,TRBJ1-2,TRBV3-1,TGTGCCAGCAGCCAGATGGACAGGGAAAGTCACGGCTACACCTTC,CASSQMDRESHGYTF
NA,TRBD1,TRBJ2-7,TRBV7-2,TGTGCCGGCAGCTTGGAGACAGGGTTCGAGCAGTACTTC,CAGSLETGFEQYF
many,TRBD2,TRBJ2-7,TRBV5-6,TGTGCCAGCAGTTGGACTAGCGCCTACGAGCAGTACTTC,CASSWTSAYEQYF
few,NA,TRBJ2-3,TRBV6-2/TRBV6-3,TGTGCCAGCAGGACCCGGCGGGGGCATGATACGCAGTATTTT,CASRTRRGHDTQYF
once,NA,TRBJ2-5,TRBV7-2,TGTGCCAGCAGTGGACTGTTCCAAGAGACCCAGTACTTC,CASSGLFQETQYF
NA,TRBD1,TRBJ2-2,TRBV7-3,TGTGCCAGCAGCCGGGACAGAACGAACACCGGGGAGCTGTTTTTT,CASSRDRTNTGELFF
NA,TRBD1,TRBJ1-5,TRBV20-1,TGCAGTGCTAGAGCACCGGGACAGGGGGCACAGCCCCAGCATTTT,CSARAPGQGAQPQHF
few,NA,TRBJ1-4,TRBV9,TGTGCCAGCTCCGCCGGGTTAGGTCCTAATGAAAAACTGTTTTTT,CASSAGLGPNEKLFF
NA,NA,TRBJ2-2,TRBV6-6,TGTGCCAGCAGTTACTTCCGGGGGCCATGGACCGGGGAGCTGTTTTTT,CASSYFRGPWTGELFF
once,TRBD1,TRBJ1-4,TRBV28,TGTGCCAGCAGCTTACAGGGGCGGTTCGAAAAACTGTTTTTT,CASSLQGRFEKLFF
NA,TRBD2,TRBJ2-1,TRBV11-2,TGTGCCAGCAGCCCCCGGCCGGGGGGGTTATACAATGAGCAGTTCTTC,CASSPRPGGLYNEQFF
NA,TRBD1,TRBJ1-2,TRBV29-1,TGCAGCCCTGACAGACAGGGTAGCTACACCTTC,CSPDRQGSYTF